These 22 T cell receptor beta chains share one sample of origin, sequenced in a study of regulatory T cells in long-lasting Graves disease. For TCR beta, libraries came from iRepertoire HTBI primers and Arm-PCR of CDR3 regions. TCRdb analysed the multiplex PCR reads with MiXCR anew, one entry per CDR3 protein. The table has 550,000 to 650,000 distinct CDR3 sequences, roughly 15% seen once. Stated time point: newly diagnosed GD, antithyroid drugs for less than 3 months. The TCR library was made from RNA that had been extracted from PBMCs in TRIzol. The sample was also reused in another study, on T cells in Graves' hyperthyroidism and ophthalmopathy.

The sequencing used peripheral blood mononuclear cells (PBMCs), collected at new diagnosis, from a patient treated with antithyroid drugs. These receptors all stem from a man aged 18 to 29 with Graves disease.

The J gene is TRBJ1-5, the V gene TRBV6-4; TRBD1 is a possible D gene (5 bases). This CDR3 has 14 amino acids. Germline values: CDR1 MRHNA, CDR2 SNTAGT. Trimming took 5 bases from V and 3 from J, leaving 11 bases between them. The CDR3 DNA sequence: TGTGCCAGCAGTCCCAGGGCCCCCAATCAGCCCCAGCATTTT. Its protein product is CASSPRAPNQPQHF.

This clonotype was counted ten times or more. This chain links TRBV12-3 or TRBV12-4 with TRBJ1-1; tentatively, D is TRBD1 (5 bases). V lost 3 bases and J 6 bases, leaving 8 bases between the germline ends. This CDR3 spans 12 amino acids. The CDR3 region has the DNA TGTGCCAGCAGTTTTAGGGGAGCTGAAGCTTTCTTT. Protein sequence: CASSFRGAEAFF.

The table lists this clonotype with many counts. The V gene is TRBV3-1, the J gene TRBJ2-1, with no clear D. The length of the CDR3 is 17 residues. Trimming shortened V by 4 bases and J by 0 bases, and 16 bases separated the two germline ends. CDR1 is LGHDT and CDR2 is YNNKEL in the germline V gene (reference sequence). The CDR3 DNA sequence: TGTGCCAGCAGCCCCTACCGTGTTGCCAGCTCCTACAATGAGCAGTTCTTC. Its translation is CASSPYRVASSYNEQFF.

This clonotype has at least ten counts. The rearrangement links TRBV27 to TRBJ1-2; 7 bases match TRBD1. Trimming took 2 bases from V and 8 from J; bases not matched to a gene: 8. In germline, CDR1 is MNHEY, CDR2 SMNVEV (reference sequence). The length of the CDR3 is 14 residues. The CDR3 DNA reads TGTGCCAGCAGTTTAGGGACAGCAGGGCAAGGCTACACCTTC. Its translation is CASSLGTAGQGYTF.

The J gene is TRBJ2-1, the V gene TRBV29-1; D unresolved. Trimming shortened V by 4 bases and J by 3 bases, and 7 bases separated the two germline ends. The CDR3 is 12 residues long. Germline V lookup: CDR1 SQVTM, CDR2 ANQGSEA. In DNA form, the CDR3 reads TGCAGCGTTGTATATCGCTACAATGAGCAGTTCTTC. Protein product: CSVVYRYNEQFF.

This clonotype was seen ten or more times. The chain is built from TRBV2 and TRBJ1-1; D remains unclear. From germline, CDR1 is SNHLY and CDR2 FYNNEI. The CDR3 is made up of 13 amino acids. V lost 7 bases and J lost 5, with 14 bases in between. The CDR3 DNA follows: TGTGCCAGCATTGCCGGGGTGGGAACTGAAGCTTTCTTT. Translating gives CASIAGVGTEAFF. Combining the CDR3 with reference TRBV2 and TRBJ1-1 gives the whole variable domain EPEVTQTPSHQVTQMGQEVILRCVPISNHLYFYWYRQILGQKVEFLVSFYNNEISEKSEIFDDQFSVERPDGSNFTLKIRSTKLEDSAMYFCASIAGVGTEAFFGQGTRLTVV.

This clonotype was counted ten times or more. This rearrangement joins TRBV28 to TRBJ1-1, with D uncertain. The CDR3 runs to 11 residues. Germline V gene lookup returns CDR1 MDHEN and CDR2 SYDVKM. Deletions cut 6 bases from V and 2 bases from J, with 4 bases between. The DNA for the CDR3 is TGTGCCAGCAGACATAACACTGAAGCTTTCTTT. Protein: CASRHNTEAFF.

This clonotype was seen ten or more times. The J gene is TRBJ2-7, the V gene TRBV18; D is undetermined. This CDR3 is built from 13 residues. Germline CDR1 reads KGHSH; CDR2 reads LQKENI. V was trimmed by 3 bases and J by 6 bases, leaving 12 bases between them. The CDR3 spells CASSPDLMGEQYF. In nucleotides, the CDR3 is TGTGCCAGCTCACCCGACCTAATGGGCGAGCAGTACTTC.

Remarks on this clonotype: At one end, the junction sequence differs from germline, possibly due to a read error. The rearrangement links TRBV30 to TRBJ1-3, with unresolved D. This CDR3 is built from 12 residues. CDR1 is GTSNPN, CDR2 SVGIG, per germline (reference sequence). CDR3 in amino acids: CAWKDVGTTIYF. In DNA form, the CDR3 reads TGTGCCTGGAAGGACGTAGGAACCACCATATATTTT.

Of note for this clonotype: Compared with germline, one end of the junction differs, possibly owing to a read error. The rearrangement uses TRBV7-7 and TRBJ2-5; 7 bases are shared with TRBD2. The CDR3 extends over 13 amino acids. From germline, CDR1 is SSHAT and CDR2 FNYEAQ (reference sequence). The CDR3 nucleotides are TGTGCTAGCGCGGTAGCGGGTCAGGAGACTCAGTACTTC. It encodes CASAVAGQETQYF. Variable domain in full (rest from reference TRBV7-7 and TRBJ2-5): GAGVSQSPRYKVTKRGQDVTLRCDPISSHATLYWYQQALGQGPEFLTYFNYEAQPDKSGLPSDRFSAERPEGSISTLTIQRTEQRDSAMYRCASAVAGQETQYFGPGTRLLVL.

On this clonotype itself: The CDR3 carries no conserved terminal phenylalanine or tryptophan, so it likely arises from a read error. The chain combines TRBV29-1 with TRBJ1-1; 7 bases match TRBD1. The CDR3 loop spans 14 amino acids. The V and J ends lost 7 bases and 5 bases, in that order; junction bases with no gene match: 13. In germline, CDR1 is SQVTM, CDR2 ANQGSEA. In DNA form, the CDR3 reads TGCAGCGGTCTGGCCGGGACAGTGAGGACTGAAGCTTTCTTA. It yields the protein CSGLAGTVRTEAFL.

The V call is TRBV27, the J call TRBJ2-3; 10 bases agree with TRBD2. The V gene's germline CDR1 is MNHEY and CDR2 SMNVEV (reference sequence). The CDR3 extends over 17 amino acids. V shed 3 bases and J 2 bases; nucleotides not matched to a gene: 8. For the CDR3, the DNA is TGTGCCAGCAGTTTGGCTAGCGGGAGACGTATCACAGATACGCAGTATTTT. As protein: CASSLASGRRITDTQYF.

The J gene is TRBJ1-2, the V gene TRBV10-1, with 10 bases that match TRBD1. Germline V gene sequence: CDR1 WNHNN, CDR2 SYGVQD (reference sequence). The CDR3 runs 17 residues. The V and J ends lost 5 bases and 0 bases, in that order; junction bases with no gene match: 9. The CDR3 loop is CASSPGQGLPANYGYTF. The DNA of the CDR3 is TGCGCCAGCAGTCCGGGACAGGGGCTCCCAGCTAACTATGGCTACACCTTC.

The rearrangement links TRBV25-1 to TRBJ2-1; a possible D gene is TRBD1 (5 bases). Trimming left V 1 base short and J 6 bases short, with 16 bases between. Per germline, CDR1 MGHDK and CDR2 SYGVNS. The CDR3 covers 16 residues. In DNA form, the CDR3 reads TGTGCCAGCAGTGAATGGGGCAGGGTCGAGAGCAATGAGCAGTTCTTC. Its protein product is CASSEWGRVESNEQFF.

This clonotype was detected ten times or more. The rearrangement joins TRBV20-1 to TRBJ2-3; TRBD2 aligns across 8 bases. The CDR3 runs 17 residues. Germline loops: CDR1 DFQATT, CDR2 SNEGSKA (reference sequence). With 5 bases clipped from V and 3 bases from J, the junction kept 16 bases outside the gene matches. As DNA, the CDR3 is TGCAGTGCTGAAATGACAAGAGGGGCGGGAGGTACAGATACGCAGTATTTT. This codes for CSAEMTRGAGGTDTQYF.

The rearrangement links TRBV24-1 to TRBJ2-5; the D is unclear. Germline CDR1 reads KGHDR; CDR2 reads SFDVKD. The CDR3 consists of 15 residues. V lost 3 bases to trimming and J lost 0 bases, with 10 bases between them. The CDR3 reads CATSDPRHHQETQYF. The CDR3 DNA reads TGTGCCACCAGTGATCCTAGACATCACCAAGAGACCCAGTACTTC.

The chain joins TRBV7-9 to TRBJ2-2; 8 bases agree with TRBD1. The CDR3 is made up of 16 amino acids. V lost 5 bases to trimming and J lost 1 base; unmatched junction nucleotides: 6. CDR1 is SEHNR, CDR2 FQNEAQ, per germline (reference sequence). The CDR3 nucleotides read TGTGCCAGCAGCACCACAGGGGGTGAGAACACCGGGGAGCTGTTTTTT. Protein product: CASSTTGGENTGELFF.

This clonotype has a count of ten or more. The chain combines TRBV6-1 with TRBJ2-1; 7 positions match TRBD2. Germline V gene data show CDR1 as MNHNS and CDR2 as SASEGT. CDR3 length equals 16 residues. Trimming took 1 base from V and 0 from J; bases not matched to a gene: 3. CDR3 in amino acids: CASSEGPGGSYNEQFF. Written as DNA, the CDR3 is TGTGCCAGCAGTGAAGGCCCGGGAGGCTCCTACAATGAGCAGTTCTTC.

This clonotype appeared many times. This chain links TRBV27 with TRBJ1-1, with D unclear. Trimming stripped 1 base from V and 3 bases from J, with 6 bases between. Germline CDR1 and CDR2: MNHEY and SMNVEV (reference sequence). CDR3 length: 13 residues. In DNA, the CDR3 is TGTGCCAGCAGTTTATTGGGCGACACTGAAGCTTTCTTT. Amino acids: CASSLLGDTEAFF.

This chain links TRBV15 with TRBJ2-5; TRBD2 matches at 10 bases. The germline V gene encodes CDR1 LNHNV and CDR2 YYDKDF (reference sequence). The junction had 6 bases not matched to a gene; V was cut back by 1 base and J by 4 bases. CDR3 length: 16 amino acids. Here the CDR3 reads CATSRASGRAIETQYF. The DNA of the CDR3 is TGTGCCACCAGCAGAGCCAGCGGGAGGGCCATAGAGACCCAGTACTTC.

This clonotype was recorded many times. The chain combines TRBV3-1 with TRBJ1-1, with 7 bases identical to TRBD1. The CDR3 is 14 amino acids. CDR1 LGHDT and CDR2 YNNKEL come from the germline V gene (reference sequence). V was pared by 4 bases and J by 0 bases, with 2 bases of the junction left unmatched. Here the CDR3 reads CASSRGQVNTEAFF. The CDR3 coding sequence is TGTGCCAGCAGCCGAGGACAGGTGAACACTGAAGCTTTCTTT.

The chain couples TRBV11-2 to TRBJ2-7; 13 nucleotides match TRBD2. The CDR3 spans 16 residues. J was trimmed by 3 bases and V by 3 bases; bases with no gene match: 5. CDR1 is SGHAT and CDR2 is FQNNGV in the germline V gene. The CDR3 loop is CASSFGLAGADYEQYF. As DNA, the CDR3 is TGTGCCAGCAGCTTTGGACTAGCGGGGGCCGACTACGAGCAGTACTTC.